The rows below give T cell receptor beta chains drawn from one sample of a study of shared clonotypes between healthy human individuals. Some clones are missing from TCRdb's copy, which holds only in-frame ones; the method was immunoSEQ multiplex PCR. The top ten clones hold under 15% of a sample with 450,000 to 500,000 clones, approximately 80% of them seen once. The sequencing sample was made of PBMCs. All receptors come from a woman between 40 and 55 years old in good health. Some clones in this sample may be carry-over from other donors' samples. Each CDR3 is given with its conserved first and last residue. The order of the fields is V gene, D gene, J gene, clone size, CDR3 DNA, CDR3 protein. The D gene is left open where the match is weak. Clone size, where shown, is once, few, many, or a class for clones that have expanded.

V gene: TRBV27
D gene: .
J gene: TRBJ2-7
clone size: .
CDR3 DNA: TGTGCCACCGGACCGGGACGGACCTACGAGCAGTACTTC
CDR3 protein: CATGPGRTYEQYF

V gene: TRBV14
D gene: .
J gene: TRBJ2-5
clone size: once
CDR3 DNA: TGTGCCAGCAGCCAGCATGTCCAGGGTATTCGAGAGACCCAGTACTTC
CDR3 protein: CASSQHVQGIRETQYF

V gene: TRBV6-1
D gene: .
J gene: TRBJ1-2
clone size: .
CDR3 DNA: TGTGCCAGCAGGGACCAAAAGGCATATGGCTACACCTTC
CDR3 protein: CASRDQKAYGYTF

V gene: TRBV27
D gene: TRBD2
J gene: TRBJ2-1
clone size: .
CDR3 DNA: TGTGCCAGCAGTTTATTCGCCCCCGGCCTAGCGGGAGGGCCACAGCAGTTCTTC
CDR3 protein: CASSLFAPGLAGGPQQFF

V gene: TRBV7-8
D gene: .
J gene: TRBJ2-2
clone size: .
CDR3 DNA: TGTGCCAGCAGCTTATTTGGCGGGCGGAACACCGGGGAGCTGTTTTTT
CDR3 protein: CASSLFGGRNTGELFF

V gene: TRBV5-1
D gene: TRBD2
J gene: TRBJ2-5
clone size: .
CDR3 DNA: TGCGCCAGCAGCTTGAGCCCTAGCGGGATCCAAGAGACCCAGTACTTC
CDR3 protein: CASSLSPSGIQETQYF

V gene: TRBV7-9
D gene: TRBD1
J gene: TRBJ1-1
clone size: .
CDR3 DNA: TGTGCCAGCAGCCTAAACCGGGACAGACAAGCTTTCTTT
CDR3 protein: CASSLNRDRQAFF

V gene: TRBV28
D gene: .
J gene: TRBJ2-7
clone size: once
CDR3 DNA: TGTGCCAGCAGTTTAGTGGGCGAGCAGTACTTC
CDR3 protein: CASSLVGEQYF

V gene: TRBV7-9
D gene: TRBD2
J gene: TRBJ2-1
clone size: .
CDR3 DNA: TGTGCCAGCAGCTTAGGTGGCGGGAGGGGATATGAGCAGTTCTTC
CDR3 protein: CASSLGGGRGYEQFF

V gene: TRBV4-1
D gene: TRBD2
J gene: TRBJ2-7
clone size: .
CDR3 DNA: TGCGCCAGCAGCCAGATAAGACTAGCGGCCGACTACGAGCAGTACTTC
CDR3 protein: CASSQIRLAADYEQYF

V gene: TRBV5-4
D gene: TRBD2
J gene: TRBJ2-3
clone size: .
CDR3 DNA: TGTGCCAGCAGCTTGGGACTAGCGAGACCCACAGATACGCAGTATTTT
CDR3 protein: CASSLGLARPTDTQYF

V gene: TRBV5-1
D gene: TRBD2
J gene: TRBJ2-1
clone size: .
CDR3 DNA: TGCGCCAGCAGCGGGAGGGGCGGAAACAATGAGCAGTTCTTC
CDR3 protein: CASSGRGGNNEQFF

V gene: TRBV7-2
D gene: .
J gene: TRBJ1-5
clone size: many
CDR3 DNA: TGTGCCAGCAGCCGGGACACAAATCAGCCCCAGCATTTT
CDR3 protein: CASSRDTNQPQHF

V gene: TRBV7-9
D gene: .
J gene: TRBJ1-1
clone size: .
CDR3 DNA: TGTGCCAGCAGGCCAAGGGGGGGCACTGAAGCTTTCTTT
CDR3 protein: CASRPRGGTEAFF

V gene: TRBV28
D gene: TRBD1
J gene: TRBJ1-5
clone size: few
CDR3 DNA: TGTGCCAGCAGCTCGGGAGGGGGCTATAGCAATCAGCCCCAGCATTTT
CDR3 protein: CASSSGGGYSNQPQHF

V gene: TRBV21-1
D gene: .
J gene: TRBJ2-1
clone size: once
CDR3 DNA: TGTGCCAGCAGCAGGGGGGCCTACAATGAGCAGTTCTTC
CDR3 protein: CASSRGAYNEQFF

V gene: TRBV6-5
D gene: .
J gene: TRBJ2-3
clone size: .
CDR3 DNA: TGTGCCAGCAGTTACTCCCGACAGTACACAGATACGCAGTATTTT
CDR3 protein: CASSYSRQYTDTQYF

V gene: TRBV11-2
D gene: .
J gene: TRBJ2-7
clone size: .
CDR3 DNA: TGTGCCAGCAGCGCCGGCCTTACCTACGAGCAGTACTTC
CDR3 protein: CASSAGLTYEQYF

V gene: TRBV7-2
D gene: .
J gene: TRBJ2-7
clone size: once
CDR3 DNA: TGTGCCAGCAGCACCGGAACCTACGAGCAGTACTTC
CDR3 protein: CASSTGTYEQYF

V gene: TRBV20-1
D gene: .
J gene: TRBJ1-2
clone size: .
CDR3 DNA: TGCAGCCCTAATGGACAAGCCTTTTACACCTTC
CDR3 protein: CSPNGQAFYTF

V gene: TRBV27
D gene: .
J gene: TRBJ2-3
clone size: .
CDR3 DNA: TGTGCCAGCAGTCTAGGTCGGGATACGCAGTATTTT
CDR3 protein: CASSLGRDTQYF

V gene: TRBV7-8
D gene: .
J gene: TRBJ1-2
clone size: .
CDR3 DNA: TGTGCCAGCAGATCGACAGGACCCTATGGCTACACCTTC
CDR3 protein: CASRSTGPYGYTF

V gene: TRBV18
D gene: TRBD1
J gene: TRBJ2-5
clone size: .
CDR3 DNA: TGTGCCAGCTCACTACCAGGGAGCAGGGGGCAAGAGACCCAGTACTTC
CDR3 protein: CASSLPGSRGQETQYF

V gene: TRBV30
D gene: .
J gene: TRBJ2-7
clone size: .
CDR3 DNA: TGTGCCTGGAGTGTGGGGGGAGGCTACGAGCAGTACTTC
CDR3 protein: CAWSVGGGYEQYF

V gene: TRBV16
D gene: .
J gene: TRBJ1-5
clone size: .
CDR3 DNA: TGTGCCAGCAGCCAATGGACATTTAGCAATCAGCCCCAGCATTTT
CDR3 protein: CASSQWTFSNQPQHF

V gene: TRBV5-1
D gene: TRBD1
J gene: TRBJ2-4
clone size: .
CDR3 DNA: TGCGCCAGCAGCGACGAAACAGGGGCGAACATTCAGTACTTC
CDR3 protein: CASSDETGANIQYF

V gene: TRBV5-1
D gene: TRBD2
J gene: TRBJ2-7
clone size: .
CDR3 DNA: TGCGCCAGCAGCGAGGGACTAGCGGGGATCTACGAGCAGTACTTC
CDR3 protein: CASSEGLAGIYEQYF

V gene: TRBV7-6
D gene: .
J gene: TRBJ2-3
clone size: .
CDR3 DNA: TGTGCCAGCAGCTTAAACTGGGAACCCACAGATACGCAGTATTTT
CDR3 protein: CASSLNWEPTDTQYF

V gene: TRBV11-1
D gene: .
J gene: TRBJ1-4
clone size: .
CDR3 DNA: TGTGCCAGCAGCAACAGGGCGGCTAATGAAAAACTGTTTTTT
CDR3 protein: CASSNRAANEKLFF

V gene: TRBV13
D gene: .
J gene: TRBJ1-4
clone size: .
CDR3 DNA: TGTGCCAGCAGCTTAGGGGGTTACGAAAAACTGTTTTTT
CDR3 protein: CASSLGGYEKLFF

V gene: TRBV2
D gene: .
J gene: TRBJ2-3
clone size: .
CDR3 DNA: TGTGCCACCCAGCGAGCCCCGGGCACAGATACGCAGTATTTT
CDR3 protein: CATQRAPGTDTQYF

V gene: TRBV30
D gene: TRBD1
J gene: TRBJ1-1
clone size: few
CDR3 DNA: TGTGCCTGGAGTAGACAGGGGGCGGCTTTCTTT
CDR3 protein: CAWSRQGAAFF

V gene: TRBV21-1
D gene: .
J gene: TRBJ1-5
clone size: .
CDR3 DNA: TGTGCCAGCCCGCAGGCTTGCAATCAGCCCCAGCATTTT
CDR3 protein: CASPQACNQPQHF

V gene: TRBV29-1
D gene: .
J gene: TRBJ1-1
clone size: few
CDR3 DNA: TGCAGCGCCCTCTCGGGCAGTCTAGAGGCTTTCTTT
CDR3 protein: CSALSGSLEAFF

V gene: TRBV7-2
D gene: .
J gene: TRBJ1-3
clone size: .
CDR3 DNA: TGTGCCAGCAGCTTAACTCCGAGCTCTGGAAACACCATATATTTT
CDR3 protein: CASSLTPSSGNTIYF